The clone carrying this T cell receptor beta chain was recorded a few times. Its antigen is unidentified. The sample belongs to a study of T-cell reconstitution after alpha-beta-depleted transplantation in children. Whole-study results and caveats: Once a year had passed after transplant, T-cell counts and diversity came mostly from newly produced T cells. Several hundred expanded graft clones reportedly supplied alpha-beta T cells about two months after transplant. Surviving recipient T cells and thymic progenitors underlay high day-60 TCRbeta diversity in some patients.

The TCRbeta library was prepared with unique molecular identifiers. TCRdb re-called the PCR reads through MiXCR, storing one row per CDR3 protein. The sample comprises just under 150,000 distinct CDR3 sequences, 8.8% of which are singletons, and roughly 20% rests with the top ten. Deletions cut 2 bases from V and 6 bases from J, with 10 bases between. Germline V CDR1 and CDR2: SGHKS, YYEKEE (reference sequence). This CDR3 is built from 13 residues. The specimen was PBMCs, mostly from graft donor cells, collected 180 days after TCRalphabeta/CD19-depleted stem cell transplant. V gene TRBV5-5 combines with J gene TRBJ2-3; TRBD1 or TRBD2 may be the D gene (5 bases each). This TCR came from a female patient aged 2-10 years who had a stem cell transplant for congenital amegakaryocytic thrombocytopenia, so the T cells may come from the graft donor. CDR3 loop: CASSLWGFDTQYF. The CDR3, as DNA: TGTGCCAGCAGCTTATGGGGGTTTGATACGCAGTATTTT.